The 9 T cell receptor beta chains given below trace back to one sample, sequenced in a study of Ad26.COV2.S vaccination and SARS-CoV-2 variants. The treatment denotes: around 19 received Ad26.COV2.S at low or high dose, single or two shots; about 5 received placebo; per-sample allocation not given. At day 63 after the first vaccine or placebo injection, samples were drawn. Profiled with immunoSEQ multiplex PCR; TCRdb holds only in-frame clones, not every one. This repertoire shows more than 400,000 clones, over 80% found once; its top ten account for less than 2%. The sample consisted of peripheral blood, taken in a trial of Ad26.COV2.S vaccine versus placebo. These receptors were collected from a person aged 18-65 years who received the Ad26.COV2.S COVID-19 vaccine or a placebo.

On this clone: Other DNA sequences in the same sample also yield this CDR3. Here the CDR3 DNA reads TGTGCCAGCAGTTCCAGCGGGGGAGTGTACAATGAGCAGTTCTTC. It codes for CASSSSGGVYNEQFF. The chain uses TRBV6-5 and TRBJ2-1, with TRBD2 matching over 8 bases. The CDR3 is 15 residues long. V lost 4 bases to trimming and J lost 4 bases; unmatched junction nucleotides: 6. The germline V gene has CDR1 MNHEY and CDR2 SVGAGI.

The chain employs TRBV30 and TRBJ1-3, with D maybe TRBD1 (6 bases). The germline V and J ends were trimmed by 0 bases and 2 bases, with 8 bases remaining between them. Per germline, CDR1 GTSNPN and CDR2 SVGIG (reference sequence). This CDR3 has 14 amino acids. The DNA of the CDR3 is TGTGCCTGGAGTGTAACAGGGACTGGAAACACCATATATTTT. Amino acid sequence: CAWSVTGTGNTIYF.

The J gene is TRBJ2-1, the V gene TRBV7-8, with D unclear. V lost 1 base, J lost 4 bases, and 5 bases lay in between. The CDR3 is made up of 13 amino acids. Germline assignment: CDR1 SGHVS and CDR2 FQNEAQ. The CDR3 region has the DNA TGTGCCAGCAGCTTAGGGCGGTACAATGAGCAGTTCTTC. As protein: CASSLGRYNEQFF.

J is TRBJ1-6 and V is TRBV28, with a weak D call TRBD1 (6 bases). This CDR3 has 14 amino acids. Germline V lookup: CDR1 MDHEN, CDR2 SYDVKM. With 6 bases removed from V and 11 bases from J, the gap between germline ends came to 17 bases. Here the CDR3 reads CASSKRDNLPPLHF. CDR3 in DNA: TGTGCCAGCAGCAAAAGGGACAATCTCCCACCCCTCCACTTT.

CDR3: CASSRYAMNTGELFF. The CDR3 bases are TGTGCCAGCAGTCGGTACGCTATGAACACCGGGGAGCTGTTTTTT. The J gene is TRBJ2-2, the V gene TRBV6-2 or TRBV6-3; D remains unclear. The CDR3 runs to 15 residues. CDR1 MNHEY and CDR2 SVGEGT come from the germline V gene. V shed 5 bases and J shed 1 base, with 11 bases lying between them.

The genes are TRBV5-1 and TRBJ1-2; no clear D. The CDR3 length is 14 residues. V lost 7 bases and J lost 4, with 17 bases in between. CDR1 is SGHRS, CDR2 YFSETQ, per germline. CDR3 DNA: TGCGCCAGCTCCTTAAACCCAGGTTTCTATGGCTACACCTTC. Its protein is CASSLNPGFYGYTF.

The chain links TRBV5-1 to TRBJ2-7; 7 positions match TRBD1. The V and J ends lost 0 bases and 7 bases, in that order; junction bases with no gene match: 13. This CDR3 is built from 16 residues. Germline loops: CDR1 SGHRS, CDR2 YFSETQ. The CDR3 DNA reads TGCGCCAGCAGCTTGGGCGACAGGGTACCACTTGGGGAGCAGTACTTC. Translating it yields CASSLGDRVPLGEQYF.

The rearrangement links TRBV20-1 to TRBJ2-7; TRBD2 agrees at 7 bases. Germline CDR1 DFQATT, CDR2 SNEGSKA (reference sequence). The length of the CDR3 is 15 residues. With 3 bases clipped from V and 1 base from J, the junction kept 9 bases outside the gene matches. CDR3 region: CSASSRDYISYEQYF. Written as DNA, the CDR3 is TGCAGTGCTAGTTCCCGGGACTATATATCCTACGAGCAGTACTTC.

The chain is built from TRBV6-5 and TRBJ1-4; the D is unclear. V gave up 1 base and J gave up 5 bases, with 14 bases separating them. The CDR3 extends over 16 amino acids. Per germline, CDR1 MNHEY and CDR2 SVGAGI. The CDR3 DNA is TGTGCCAGCAGTTACTTGGGTCGCCAGAAGAATGAAAAACTGTTTTTT. It encodes CASSYLGRQKNEKLFF.